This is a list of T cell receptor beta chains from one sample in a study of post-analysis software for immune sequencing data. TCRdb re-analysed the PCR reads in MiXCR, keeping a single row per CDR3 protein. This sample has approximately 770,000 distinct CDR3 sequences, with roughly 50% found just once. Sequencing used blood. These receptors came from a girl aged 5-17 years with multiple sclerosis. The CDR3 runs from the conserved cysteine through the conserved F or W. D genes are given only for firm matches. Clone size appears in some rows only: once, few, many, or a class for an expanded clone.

CDR3: CSARGDTAYEQYF; DNA: TGCAGTGCTAGAGGGGACACCGCCTACGAGCAGTACTTC; size: .; D: .; length: 13; V: TRBV20-1; J: TRBJ2-7
CDR3: CAISESVGDEQFF; DNA: TGTGCCATCAGTGAGTCGGTCGGGGATGAGCAGTTCTTC; size: .; D: .; length: 13; V: TRBV10-3; J: TRBJ2-1
CDR3: CASSPAGAQEKLFF; DNA: TGTGCCAGCAGCCCAGCCGGGGCCCAAGAAAAACTGTTTTTT; size: .; D: .; length: 14; V: TRBV7-9; J: TRBJ1-4
CDR3: CASTLGTTSYEQYF; DNA: TGTGCCAGCACCCTCGGGACAACCTCCTACGAGCAGTACTTC; size: .; D: .; length: 14; V: TRBV5-6; J: TRBJ2-7
CDR3: CASSEVGQNYGYTF; DNA: TGTGCCAGCAGTGAAGTCGGGCAGAACTATGGCTACACCTTC; size: .; D: .; length: 14; V: TRBV6-1; J: TRBJ1-2
CDR3: CAWRTDYNEQYF; DNA: TGTGCCTGGAGGACAGATTACAATGAGCAGTACTTC; size: .; D: .; length: 12; V: TRBV30; J: TRBJ2-7
CDR3: CSVKWGKSTGELFF; DNA: TGCAGCGTTAAATGGGGGAAGTCAACCGGGGAGCTGTTTTTT; size: .; D: .; length: 14; V: TRBV29-1; J: TRBJ2-2
CDR3: CASSPAVTEIFNSPLHF; DNA: TGTGCCAGCAGCCCAGCAGTCACGGAGATTTTTAATTCACCCCTCCACTTT; size: .; D: .; length: 17; V: TRBV4-2; J: TRBJ1-6
CDR3: CAINGGRVPGANVLTF; DNA: TGTGCCATCAACGGGGGGAGAGTGCCTGGGGCCAACGTCCTGACTTTC; size: .; D: TRBD2; length: 16; V: TRBV10-3; J: TRBJ2-6
CDR3: CASSPQAGVGQETQYF; DNA: TGTGCCAGCAGCCCTCAAGCGGGAGTGGGACAAGAGACCCAGTACTTC; size: few; D: TRBD2; length: 16; V: TRBV3-1; J: TRBJ2-5
CDR3: CASSVGTSGSLDYEQYF; DNA: TGTGCCAGCAGCGTAGGGACTAGCGGGAGTCTCGACTACGAGCAGTACTTC; size: few; D: TRBD2; length: 17; V: TRBV7-9; J: TRBJ2-7
CDR3: CASTLTGPYYQETPYF; DNA: TGTGCCAGCACCCTGACGGGCCCCTACTACCAAGAGACCCCGTACTTC; size: few; D: .; length: 16; V: TRBV7-2; J: TRBJ2-5
CDR3: CASSITNYNEQFF; DNA: TGTGCCAGCAGCATCACGAATTACAATGAGCAGTTCTTC; size: .; D: .; length: 13; V: TRBV7-3; J: TRBJ2-1
CDR3: CASSFQETYEQYF; DNA: TGTGCCAGCAGTTTTCAGGAAACCTACGAGCAGTACTTC; size: .; D: .; length: 13; V: TRBV12-3/TRBV12-4; J: TRBJ2-7
CDR3: CSARTSLGLHEQYF; DNA: TGCAGTGCTAGAACCTCTCTTGGGCTGCACGAGCAGTACTTC; size: few; D: .; length: 14; V: TRBV20-1; J: TRBJ2-7
CDR3: CATSKDRGHTGELFF; DNA: TGTGCCACCAGCAAAGACAGGGGGCACACCGGGGAGCTGTTTTTT; size: .; D: TRBD1; length: 15; V: TRBV15; J: TRBJ2-2
CDR3: CASRVNPGIKETQYF; DNA: TGCGCCAGCAGGGTCAACCCAGGAATTAAAGAGACCCAGTACTTC; size: few; D: .; length: 15; V: TRBV5-1; J: TRBJ2-5
CDR3: CASSFPGAQETQYF; DNA: TGTGCCAGCAGTTTCCCAGGAGCGCAAGAGACCCAGTACTTC; size: few; D: .; length: 14; V: TRBV12-3/TRBV12-4; J: TRBJ2-5
CDR3: CASSHLYRGRANEQFF; DNA: TGTGCCAGCAGTCACCTCTACAGGGGGCGCGCCAATGAGCAGTTCTTC; size: few; D: TRBD1; length: 16; V: TRBV27; J: TRBJ2-1
CDR3: CSVEGGDDGYTF; DNA: TGCAGCGTCGAGGGGGGAGACGATGGCTACACCTTC; size: few; D: .; length: 12; V: TRBV29-1; J: TRBJ1-2
CDR3: CASSPREQFGEQYF; DNA: TGTGCCAGCAGTCCAAGGGAACAGTTCGGCGAGCAGTACTTC; size: few; D: .; length: 14; V: TRBV12-3/TRBV12-4; J: TRBJ2-7
CDR3: CASSFSRDVDQPQHF; DNA: TGTGCCAGCAGCTTCTCCAGGGATGTAGATCAGCCCCAGCATTTT; size: few; D: .; length: 15; V: TRBV13; J: TRBJ1-5